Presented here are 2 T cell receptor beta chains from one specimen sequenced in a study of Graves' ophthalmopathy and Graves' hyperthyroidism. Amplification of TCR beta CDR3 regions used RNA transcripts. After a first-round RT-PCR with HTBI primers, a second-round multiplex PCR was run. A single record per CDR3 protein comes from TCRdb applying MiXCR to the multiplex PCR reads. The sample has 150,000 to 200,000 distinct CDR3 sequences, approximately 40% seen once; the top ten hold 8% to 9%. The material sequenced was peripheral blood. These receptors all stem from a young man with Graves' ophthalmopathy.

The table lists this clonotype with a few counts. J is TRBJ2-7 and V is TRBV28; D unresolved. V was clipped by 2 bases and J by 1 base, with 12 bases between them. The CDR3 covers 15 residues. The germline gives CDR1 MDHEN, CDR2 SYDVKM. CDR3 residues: CASSLPSLGSYEQYF. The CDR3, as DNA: TGTGCCAGCAGTTTACCTTCGCTGGGGTCCTACGAGCAGTACTTC. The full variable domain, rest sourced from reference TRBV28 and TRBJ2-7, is DVKVTQSSRYLVKRTGEKVFLECVQDMDHENMFWYRQDPGLGLRLIYFSYDVKMKEKGDIPEGYSVSREKKERFSLILESASTNQTSMYLCASSLPSLGSYEQYFGPGTRLTVT.

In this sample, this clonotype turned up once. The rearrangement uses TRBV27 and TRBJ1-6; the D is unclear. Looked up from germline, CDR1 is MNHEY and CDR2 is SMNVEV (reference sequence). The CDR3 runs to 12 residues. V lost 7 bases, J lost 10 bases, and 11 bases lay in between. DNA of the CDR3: TGTGCCAGCAATACGAGAATGTCACCCCTCCACTTT. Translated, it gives CASNTRMSPLHF.